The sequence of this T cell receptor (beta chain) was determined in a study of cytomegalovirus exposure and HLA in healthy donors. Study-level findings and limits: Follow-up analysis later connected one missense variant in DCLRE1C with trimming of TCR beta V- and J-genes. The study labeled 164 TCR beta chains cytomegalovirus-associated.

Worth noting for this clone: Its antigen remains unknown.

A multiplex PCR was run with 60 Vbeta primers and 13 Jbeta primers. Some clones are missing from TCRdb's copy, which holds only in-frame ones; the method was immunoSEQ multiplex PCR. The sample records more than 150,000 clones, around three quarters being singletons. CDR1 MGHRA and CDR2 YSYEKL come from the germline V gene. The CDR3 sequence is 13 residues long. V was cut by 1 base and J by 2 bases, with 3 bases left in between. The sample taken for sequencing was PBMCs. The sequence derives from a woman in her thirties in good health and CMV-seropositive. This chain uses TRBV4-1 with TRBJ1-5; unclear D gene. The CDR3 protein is CASSQGGNQPQHF. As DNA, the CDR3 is TGCGCCAGCAGCCAAGGAGGCAATCAGCCCCAGCATTTT.